This T cell receptor (beta chain) was sequenced during a study of patients and donors after allogeneic stem cell transplantation. In this sample, this clonotype turned up many times. Per the germline V gene, CDR1 is SEHNR and CDR2 is FQNEAQ (reference sequence). Trimming at V came to 2 bases and at J to 7 bases, leaving 8 bases not matched to a gene. The CDR3 has 15 amino acids. Using its own MiXCR run on the RT-PCR reads, TCRdb lists one record per CDR3 protein. The sample holds approximately 20,000 distinct CDR3 sequences, 4.5% to 6% seen once. The chain uses TRBV7-9 and TRBJ1-1; TRBD1 agrees at 9 bases. Specimen: blood, either unsorted or a sorted T cell fraction (not recorded which). The receptor was isolated from a human donor who was either an allogeneic HSCT recipient or a stem cell or donor lymphocyte infusion donor (not recorded which). It is not recorded whose cells these are; they may come from a transplant donor. CDR3 amino acids: CASSLSGTGSGEAFF. In nucleotides, the CDR3 is TGTGCCAGCAGCTTATCCGGGACAGGGTCCGGTGAAGCTTTCTTT. The full variable domain, rest sourced from reference TRBV7-9 and TRBJ1-1, is DTGVSQNPRHKITKRGQNVTFRCDPISEHNRLYWYRQTLGQGPEFLTYFQNEAQLEKSRLLSDRFSAERPKGSFSTLEIQRTEQGDSAMYLCASSLSGTGSGEAFFGQGTRLTVV.